This T cell receptor (beta chain) was obtained from a study of CD8+ T cells in alopecia areata. Regarding treatment: oral pan-JAK inhibitor, 5-10 mg twice daily. As the sequencing template, cDNA was produced by extracting RNA and reverse transcribing it. Sequenced by immunoSEQ multiplex PCR; TCRdb stores in-frame clones only, minus some. The data contain 150,000 to 200,000 clones, around 64% of them singletons. This clone was detected only a few times. The CDR3 has 11 amino acids. The germline V and J ends were trimmed by 4 bases and 9 bases, with 12 bases remaining between them. Per the germline V gene, CDR1 is SQVTM and CDR2 is ANQGSEA.

Sample: CD4+ T cells sorted from blood, taken around week 50, from a patient treated with tofacitinib. The receptor was isolated from a human donor with alopecia areata. The chain links TRBV29-1 to TRBJ1-1, with a possible D match to TRBD1 (6 bases). The CDR3 DNA follows: TGCAGCGTTGTAAGGACAGCCCAAGCTTTCTTT. It encodes CSVVRTAQAFF.